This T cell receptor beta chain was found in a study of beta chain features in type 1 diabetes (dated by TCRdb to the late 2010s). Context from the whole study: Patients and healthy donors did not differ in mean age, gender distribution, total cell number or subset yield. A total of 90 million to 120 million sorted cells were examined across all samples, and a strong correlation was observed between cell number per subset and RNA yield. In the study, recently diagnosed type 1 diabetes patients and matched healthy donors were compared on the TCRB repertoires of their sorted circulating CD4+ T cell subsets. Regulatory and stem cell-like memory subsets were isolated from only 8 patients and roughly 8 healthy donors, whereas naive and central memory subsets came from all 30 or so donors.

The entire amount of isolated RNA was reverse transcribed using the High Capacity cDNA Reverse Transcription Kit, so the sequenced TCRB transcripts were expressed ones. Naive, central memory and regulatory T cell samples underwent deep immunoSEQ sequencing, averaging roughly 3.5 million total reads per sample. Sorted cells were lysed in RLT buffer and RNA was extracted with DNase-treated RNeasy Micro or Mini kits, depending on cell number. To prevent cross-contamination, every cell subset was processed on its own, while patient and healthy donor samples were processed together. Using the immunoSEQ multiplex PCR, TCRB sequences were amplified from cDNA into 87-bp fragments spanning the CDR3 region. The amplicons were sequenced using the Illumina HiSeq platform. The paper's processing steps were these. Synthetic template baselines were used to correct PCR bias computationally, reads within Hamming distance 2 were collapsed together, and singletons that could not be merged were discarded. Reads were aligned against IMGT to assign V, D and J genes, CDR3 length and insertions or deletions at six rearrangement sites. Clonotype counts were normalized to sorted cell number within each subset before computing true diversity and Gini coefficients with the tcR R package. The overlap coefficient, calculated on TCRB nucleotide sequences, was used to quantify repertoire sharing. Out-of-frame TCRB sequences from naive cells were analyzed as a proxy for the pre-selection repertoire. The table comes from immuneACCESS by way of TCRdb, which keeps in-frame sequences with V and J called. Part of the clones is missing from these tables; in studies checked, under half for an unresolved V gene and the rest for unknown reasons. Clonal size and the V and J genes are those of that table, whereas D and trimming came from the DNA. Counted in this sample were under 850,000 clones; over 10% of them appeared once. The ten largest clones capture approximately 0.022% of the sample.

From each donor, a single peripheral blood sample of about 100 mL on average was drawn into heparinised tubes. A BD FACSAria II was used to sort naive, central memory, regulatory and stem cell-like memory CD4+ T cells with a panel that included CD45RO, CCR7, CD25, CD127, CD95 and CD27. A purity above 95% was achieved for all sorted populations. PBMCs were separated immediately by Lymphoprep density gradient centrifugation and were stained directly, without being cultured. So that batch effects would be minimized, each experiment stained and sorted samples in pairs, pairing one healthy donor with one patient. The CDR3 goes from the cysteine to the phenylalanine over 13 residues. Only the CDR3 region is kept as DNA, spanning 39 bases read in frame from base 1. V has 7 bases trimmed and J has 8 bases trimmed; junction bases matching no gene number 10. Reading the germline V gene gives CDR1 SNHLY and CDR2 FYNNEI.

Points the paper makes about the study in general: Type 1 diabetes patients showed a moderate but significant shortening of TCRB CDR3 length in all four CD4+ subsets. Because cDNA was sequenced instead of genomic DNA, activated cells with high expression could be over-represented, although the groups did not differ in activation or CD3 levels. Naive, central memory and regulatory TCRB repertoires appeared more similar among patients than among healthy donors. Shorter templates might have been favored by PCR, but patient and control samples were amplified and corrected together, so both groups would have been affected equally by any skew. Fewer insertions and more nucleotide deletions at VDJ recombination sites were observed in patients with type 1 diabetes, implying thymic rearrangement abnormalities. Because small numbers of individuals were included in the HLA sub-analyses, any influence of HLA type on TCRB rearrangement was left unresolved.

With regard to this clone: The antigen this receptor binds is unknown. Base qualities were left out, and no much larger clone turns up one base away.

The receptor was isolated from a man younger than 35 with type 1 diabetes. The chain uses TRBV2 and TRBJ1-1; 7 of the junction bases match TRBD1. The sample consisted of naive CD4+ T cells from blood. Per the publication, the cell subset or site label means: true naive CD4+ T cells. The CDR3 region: CASIGTEIKEAFF. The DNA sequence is TGTGCCAGCATTGGGACAGAGATTAAAGAAGCTTTCTTT.